What follows are 30 T cell receptor beta chains derived from one specimen sequenced in a study of cytomegalovirus exposure and HLA in healthy donors. The study ran its PCR with 60 Vbeta and 13 Jbeta primers. The table came from immunoSEQ multiplex PCR; TCRdb's copy has only in-frame clones and leaves some out. Seen here are approximately 150,000 clones, around 66% observed once, and the top ten hold 2.5% to 3.5%. The sample consisted of PBMCs. These receptors originate from a woman in her 30s in good health and CMV-seropositive.

The genes are TRBV14 and TRBJ2-7; maybe TRBD2 (5 bases). The CDR3 length is 12 residues. V lost 4 bases, J lost 7 bases, and 11 bases lay in between. Germline V gene lookup returns CDR1 SGHDN and CDR2 FVKESK. The CDR3 region is CASSLGSLEQYF. CDR3 DNA: TGTGCCAGCAGCCTAGGGAGTCTAGAGCAGTACTTC.

J is TRBJ2-2 and V is TRBV5-1, with D perhaps TRBD1 (6 bases). CDR3 length: 15 residues. Per germline, CDR1 SGHRS and CDR2 YFSETQ. V was clipped by 0 bases and J by 8 bases, with 14 bases between them. CDR3 coding DNA: TGCGCCAGCAGCTTGGGGAGTACAGGGCCGGGGGAGCTGTTTTTT. Translated: CASSLGSTGPGELFF. The entire variable domain, with the rest obtained from reference TRBV5-1 and TRBJ2-2, is as follows: KAGVTQTPRYLIKTRGQQVTLSCSPISGHRSVSWYQQTPGQGLQFLFEYFSETQRNKGNFPGRFSGRQFSNSRSEMNVSTLELGDSALYLCASSLGSTGPGELFFGEGSRLTVL.

The chain recombines TRBV6-5 with TRBJ2-2, with D possibly TRBD1 on 5 matching bases. CDR3 length equals 15 residues. Germline CDR1 is MNHEY and CDR2 is SVGAGI. With 6 bases removed from V and 5 bases from J, the gap between germline ends came to 16 bases. The CDR3 loop is CASSPDRRATGELFF. The CDR3 nucleotides are TGTGCCAGCAGCCCTGACAGACGGGCAACCGGGGAGCTGTTTTTT.

This clone was seen a few times. The chain uses TRBV30 and TRBJ1-5; possible D gene TRBD1, 6 bases. The CDR3 sequence is 16 residues long. Germline assignment: CDR1 GTSNPN and CDR2 SVGIG (reference sequence). CDR3 residues: CTDTSSQGDSNQPQHF. CDR3 DNA sequence: TGTACCGACACCTCCTCACAGGGAGATAGCAATCAGCCCCAGCATTTT.

The rearrangement links TRBV7-9 to TRBJ1-2; a possible D gene is TRBD1 (6 bases). Germline loops: CDR1 SEHNR, CDR2 FQNEAQ (reference sequence). The CDR3 spans 15 residues. Trimming took 5 bases from V and 3 from J, leaving 16 bases between them. For the CDR3, the DNA is TGTGCCAGCAGCACTACCTATGGGGGCGACTATGGCTACACCTTC. Its protein is CASSTTYGGDYGYTF.

This clone was seen more than once but under ten times. This chain links TRBV15 with TRBJ2-6; possible D gene TRBD1, 6 bases. V lost 3 bases and J 1 base, leaving 16 bases between the germline ends. The CDR3 consists of 18 residues. Germline V lookup: CDR1 LNHNV, CDR2 YYDKDF (reference sequence). The CDR3 DNA sequence: TGTGCCACCAGCAGTGAGGCAGGGGCCCTTTCTGGGGCCAACGTCCTGACTTTC. It codes for CATSSEAGALSGANVLTF.

In this sample, this clone turned up once. The CDR3 bases are TGTGCCAGTAACAGACAGGCCGCTATGAACACTGAAGCTTTCTTT. It translates to CASNRQAAMNTEAFF. The chain employs TRBV19 and TRBJ1-1; D may be TRBD1 (6 bases). Germline values: CDR1 LNHDA, CDR2 SQIVND (reference sequence). V lost 7 bases and J 0 bases, leaving 15 bases between the germline ends. CDR3 length equals 15 residues.

This clone was recorded a few times. The V gene is TRBV7-9, the J gene TRBJ2-3, with a tentative D call TRBD2 (6 bases). There are 13 residues in the CDR3. Trimming left V 3 bases short and J 6 bases short, with 10 bases between. Per germline, CDR1 SEHNR and CDR2 FQNEAQ (reference sequence). The CDR3 reads CASSFGSRDTQYF. CDR3 nucleotides: TGTGCCAGCAGCTTCGGGAGTAGGGATACGCAGTATTTT.

J is TRBJ2-7 and V is TRBV30; 7 nucleotides line up with TRBD2. Losses at the gene ends were 6 bases for V and 3 bases for J; bases not matched to a gene: 8. Looked up from germline, CDR1 is GTSNPN and CDR2 is SVGIG (reference sequence). The CDR3 loop spans 13 amino acids. The CDR3 here is CACRRGSFYEQYF. In DNA, the CDR3 is TGTGCCTGCCGGCGGGGGAGTTTCTACGAGCAGTACTTC.

V usage is TRBV29-1 and J usage is TRBJ2-1; D is unresolved. The CDR3 runs 13 residues. V lost 1 base, J lost 6 bases, and 10 bases lay in between. Germline CDR1 reads SQVTM; CDR2 reads ANQGSEA. The CDR3, as DNA: TGCAGCGTTGAAGCGCAGGTGGGCAATGAGCAGTTCTTC. Its translation is CSVEAQVGNEQFF.

This chain links TRBV10-3 with TRBJ1-2; D gene uncertain. Germline V gene data show CDR1 as ENHRY and CDR2 as SYGVKD. Trimming shortened V by 7 bases and J by 8 bases, and 11 bases separated the two germline ends. There are 11 residues in the CDR3. The DNA of the CDR3 is TGTGCCATCAAAAAAGGGAGCGGCTACACCTTC. Translation: CAIKKGSGYTF.

The table lists this clone with a few counts. The J gene is TRBJ2-6, the V gene TRBV4-1; D not resolved. V gave up 4 bases and J gave up 0 bases, with 10 bases separating them. From germline, CDR1 is MGHRA and CDR2 YSYEKL. The CDR3 is 16 amino acids. This CDR3 is CASSRVGSSGANVLTF. CDR3 sequence (DNA): TGCGCCAGCAGCCGAGTGGGCTCCTCTGGGGCCAACGTCCTGACTTTC.

This clone was picked up a small number of times. This chain joins TRBV19 and TRBJ1-2, with D possibly matching TRBD1 (6 bases). CDR1 LNHDA and CDR2 SQIVND come from the germline V gene (reference sequence). The V and J ends lost 3 bases and 5 bases respectively, with 19 bases between them. This CDR3 has 16 residues. The CDR3 is CASSMGRTFRGYGYTF. The CDR3 nucleotides are TGTGCCAGTAGTATGGGCAGGACGTTCAGGGGTTATGGCTACACCTTC.

This clone has more than one count but fewer than ten. The chain links TRBV6-6 to TRBJ2-5; 7 bases are shared with TRBD1. The DNA matches TRBJ2-7 better at its end, which makes the J call doubtful. CDR3 length: 16 residues. CDR1 is MNHNY, CDR2 SVGAGI, per germline (reference sequence). CDR3 sequence: CASRPPTTGNSYEQYF. CDR3 nucleotides: TGTGCCAGCAGACCCCCGACGACAGGGAACTCCTACGAGCAGTACTTC.

The J gene is TRBJ2-5, the V gene TRBV7-9; 8 nucleotides match TRBD1. The CDR3 loop spans 14 amino acids. V was clipped by 5 bases and J by 1 base; unmatched bases: 3. Germline V gene sequence: CDR1 SEHNR, CDR2 FQNEAQ (reference sequence). The CDR3 sequence is CASSRTGFQETQYF. In DNA form, the CDR3 reads TGTGCCAGCAGCCGGACAGGGTTCCAAGAGACCCAGTACTTC.

This chain connects TRBV5-6 to TRBJ2-5, with D possibly matching TRBD1 (5 bases). Trimming removed 4 bases from V and 2 bases from J, with 15 bases in between. In germline, CDR1 is SGHDT, CDR2 YYEEEE. The CDR3 extends over 15 amino acids. CDR3 amino acids: CASSLTPDSQETQYF. For the CDR3, the DNA is TGTGCCAGCAGCCTCACCCCCGACAGTCAAGAGACCCAGTACTTC.

The genes are TRBV27 and TRBJ2-3, with 10 positions matching TRBD2. V lost 6 bases, J lost 3 bases, and 3 bases stayed unmatched. Per germline, CDR1 MNHEY and CDR2 SMNVEV (reference sequence). The CDR3 consists of 14 residues. This CDR3 is CASSGLAATDTQYF. The CDR3 nucleotides are TGTGCCAGCAGCGGACTAGCGGCGACAGATACGCAGTATTTT.

The V and J genes are TRBV5-1 and TRBJ1-4, with D maybe TRBD1 (6 bases). With 2 bases removed from V and 6 bases from J, the gap between germline ends came to 14 bases. Germline V CDR1 and CDR2: SGHRS, YFSETQ. The CDR3 is 15 residues long. CDR3 nucleotides: TGCGCCAGCAGCTTAACAGGGTTAGGAGATGAAAAACTGTTTTTT. Its translation: CASSLTGLGDEKLFF.

CDR3 coding DNA: TGCGCCAGCGGGGAGACTAGTTTTTCCAATGAGCAGTTCTTC. Residues: CASGETSFSNEQFF. V gene TRBV5-1 combines with J gene TRBJ2-1, with D tentatively TRBD2 (6 bases). The CDR3 runs to 14 residues. Trimming took 7 bases from V and 6 from J, leaving 17 bases between them. Germline-derived CDR1 and CDR2 are SGHRS and YFSETQ.

The J gene is TRBJ1-2, the V gene TRBV21-1. TRBV21-1 is a pseudogene. The CDR3 is 17 residues long. The CDR3 spells CASSKSRNTVGGYGYTF. In DNA form, the CDR3 reads TGTGCCAGCAGCAAAAGTCGGAATACCGTCGGGGGCTATGGCTACACCTTC.

This chain links TRBV19 with TRBJ2-1; TRBD1 matches at 9 bases. Germline lookup yields CDR1 LNHDA and CDR2 SQIVND (reference sequence). The V and J ends lost 6 bases and 6 bases, in that order; junction bases with no gene match: 21. The CDR3 consists of 19 residues. The CDR3 nucleotides are TGTGCCAGTAGCAACCAGATGACACCCCTAGCGGACAGGGGCAATGAGCAGTTCTTC. This gives the protein CASSNQMTPLADRGNEQFF.

The chain combines TRBV6-5 with TRBJ2-7, with TRBD1 identical over 7 bases. V was pared by 6 bases and J by 3 bases, with 2 bases of the junction left unmatched. The CDR3 has 12 amino acids. Germline-derived CDR1 and CDR2 are MNHEY and SVGAGI. In DNA, the CDR3 is TGTGCCAGCAGCGACAGGGACTACGAGCAGTACTTC. It translates to CASSDRDYEQYF.

This clone is a singleton in its sample. The CDR3 DNA sequence: TGTGCCAGCAGCTTAGAGGTGAACAGGGCCTTGTATGGCTACACCTTC. This encodes CASSLEVNRALYGYTF. The rearrangement uses TRBV7-9 and TRBJ1-2; possible D gene TRBD1, 6 bases. V gave up 1 base and J gave up 5 bases, with 17 bases separating them. The CDR3 runs 16 residues. Germline assignment: CDR1 SEHNR and CDR2 FQNEAQ (reference sequence).

This clone was picked up a small number of times. The rearrangement links TRBV5-1 to TRBJ2-5, with D unclear. The CDR3 totals 14 residues. Germline CDR1 reads SGHRS; CDR2 reads YFSETQ. Between the trimmed V and J ends, which lost 4 bases and 5 bases, there was a span of 15 bases. The CDR3 DNA reads TGCGCCAGCAGCGCGACCGGAGCCGGGGAGACCCAGTACTTC. Amino acid sequence: CASSATGAGETQYF.

This clone has more than one count but fewer than ten. Here the CDR3 reads CASSPQGSHEKLFF. The CDR3 nucleotides read TGTGCCAGCTCACCCCAGGGCAGTCATGAAAAACTGTTTTTT. The rearrangement links TRBV18 to TRBJ1-4, with D possibly matching TRBD1 (5 bases). There are 14 residues in the CDR3. Germline CDR1 is KGHSH and CDR2 is LQKENI. V was cut by 3 bases and J by 6 bases, with 11 bases left in between.

The V and J genes are TRBV15 and TRBJ2-7; D is uncertain. Trimming pared 1 base from V and 4 bases from J, leaving 11 bases between. Looked up from germline, CDR1 is LNHNV and CDR2 is YYDKDF (reference sequence). CDR3 length equals 14 residues. CDR3 loop: CATSRVERRYEQYF. DNA for the CDR3: TGTGCCACCAGCAGAGTAGAGAGGCGTTACGAGCAGTACTTC.

The genes are TRBV25-1 and TRBJ2-3; possible D gene TRBD2, 6 bases. Looked up from germline, CDR1 is MGHDK and CDR2 is SYGVNS. The CDR3 extends over 13 amino acids. Trimming pared 3 bases from V and 5 bases from J, leaving 9 bases between. The CDR3 is CASSEGGRDTQYF. In DNA, the CDR3 is TGTGCCAGCAGTGAGGGGGGTCGAGATACGCAGTATTTT.

The chain recombines TRBV5-6 with TRBJ1-6; the D is unclear. This CDR3 has 14 residues. V dropped 1 base and J dropped 9 bases, with 11 bases sitting between them. Per the germline V gene, CDR1 is SGHDT and CDR2 is YYEEEE. This CDR3 reads CASSLPRFPSPLHF. CDR3 nucleotide sequence: TGTGCCAGCAGCTTGCCCAGGTTCCCTTCACCCCTCCACTTT.

This clone was recorded a few times. V and J are TRBV6-5 and TRBJ2-3; 10 bases match TRBD2. There are 15 residues in the CDR3. Germline assignment: CDR1 MNHEY and CDR2 SVGAGI. With 4 bases clipped from V and 4 bases from J, the junction kept 5 bases outside the gene matches. The CDR3, as DNA: TGTGCCAGCAGTTCACCTAGCGGGAGTTCAGATACGCAGTATTTT. Its translation: CASSSPSGSSDTQYF.

This clone was recorded only once. V usage is TRBV4-1 and J usage is TRBJ2-5; 14 bases fit TRBD2. Germline assignment: CDR1 MGHRA and CDR2 YSYEKL. V was pared by 0 bases and J by 4 bases, with 4 bases of the junction left unmatched. This CDR3 contains 17 residues. CDR3 nucleotides: TGCGCCAGCAGCCAAGAGGGACTAGCGGGAGCCGGAGAGACCCAGTACTTC. Amino acid sequence: CASSQEGLAGAGETQYF.